This TCR beta chain derives from a study of blood T cell repertoires in COVID-19. About the research overall: The United States, Italy and Spain supplied acute and convalescent COVID-19 samples. In each case, the material was cDNA or gDNA derived from T cells, B-cell-depleted T cells, or PBMCs.

The CDR3 extends over 15 amino acids. The germline V gene encodes CDR1 GTSNPN and CDR2 SVGIG (reference sequence). V was pared by 0 bases and J by 10 bases, with 16 bases between. Per the study methods: Amplification from reference gene primers served as the basis for estimated nucleated cell counts. Method: immunoSEQ multiplex PCR; TCRdb's copy keeps in-frame clones and lacks some. That table gives V, J and clone size, and the DNA gave D and trimming. The sample records fewer than 300,000 clones, more than 75% being singletons. This clone has a handful of counts. The genes are TRBV30 and TRBJ1-6, with a weak D call TRBD1 (6 bases). The sample taken for sequencing was peripheral blood. The sequence was collected from a woman in her forties who had recovered from COVID-19. Written as DNA, the CDR3 is TGTGCCTGGAGTGTTGGGTCACAGGGTTGGTCACCCCTCCACTTT. Encoded protein: CAWSVGSQGWSPLHF.